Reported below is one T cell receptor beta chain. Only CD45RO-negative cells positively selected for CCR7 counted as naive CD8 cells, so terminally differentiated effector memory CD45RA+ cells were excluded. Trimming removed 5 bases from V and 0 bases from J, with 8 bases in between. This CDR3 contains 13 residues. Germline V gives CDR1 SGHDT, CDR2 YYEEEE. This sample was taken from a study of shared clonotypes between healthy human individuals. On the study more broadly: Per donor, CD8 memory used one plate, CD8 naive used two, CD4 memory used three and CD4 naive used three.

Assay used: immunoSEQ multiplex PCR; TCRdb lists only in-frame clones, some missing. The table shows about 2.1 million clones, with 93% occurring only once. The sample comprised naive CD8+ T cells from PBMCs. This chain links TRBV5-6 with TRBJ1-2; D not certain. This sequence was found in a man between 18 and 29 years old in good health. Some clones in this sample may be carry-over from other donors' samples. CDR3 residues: CASRREANYGYTF. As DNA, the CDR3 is TGTGCCAGCAGACGCGAGGCTAACTATGGCTACACCTTC.